Following are 21 T cell receptor beta chains from one sample sequenced in a study of shared clonotypes between healthy human individuals. Assay used: immunoSEQ multiplex PCR; TCRdb lists only in-frame clones, some missing. The sample yields some 450,000 clones, 70% to 80% seen once. The material sequenced was PBMCs. The receptors were gathered from a woman aged 40 to 55 in good health. Some clones in this sample may be carry-over from other donors' samples.

On this clone itself: The same CDR3 is also encoded by other DNA sequences in this sample. This chain connects TRBV4-1 to TRBJ2-7; D not resolved. Germline V gene lookup returns CDR1 MGHRA and CDR2 YSYEKL. Deletions cut 3 bases from V and 0 bases from J, with 9 bases between. This CDR3 has 14 amino acids. The CDR3 DNA sequence: TGCGCCAGCAGCCAGGCAGTAAGCTCCTACGAGCAGTACTTC. Its protein is CASSQAVSSYEQYF.

A remark on this clone: A far larger clone lies a single base away; this is likely a read error. This CDR3 is also generated by other DNA sequences in the sample. This chain connects TRBV19 to TRBJ2-7; D is tentatively TRBD1 or TRBD2 (5 bases each). Trimming removed 5 bases at V and 5 bases at J, with 10 bases between. Per the germline V gene, CDR1 is LNHDA and CDR2 is SQIVND (reference sequence). CDR3 length: 12 residues. The CDR3 loop reads CASSLRDHEQYF. In DNA, the CDR3 is TGTGCCAGTAGTCTTAGGGACCACGAGCAGTACTTC.

Here the CDR3 reads CASRRIGAQETQYF. The CDR3 region has the DNA TGTGCCAGCAGACGAATAGGGGCCCAAGAGACCCAGTACTTC. The chain combines TRBV2 with TRBJ2-5, with D possibly TRBD1 on 5 matching bases. This CDR3 comprises 14 residues. Germline CDR1 SNHLY, CDR2 FYNNEI. With 6 bases removed from V and 1 base from J, the gap between germline ends came to 12 bases.

Worth noting for this clone: It differs at one base from a far larger clone, so likely a read error. The chain has TRBV5-4 and TRBJ2-1; 11 nucleotides agree with TRBD2. The CDR3 extends over 14 amino acids. CDR1 and CDR2 (germline): SGHNT, YYREEE (reference sequence). Unmatched junction bases numbered 7, after V lost 5 bases and J lost 9 bases. Here the CDR3 DNA reads TGTGCCAGCAGTTATAGCGGGAGGGTCGTTGAGCAGTTCTTC. Its protein product is CASSYSGRVVEQFF.

The chain recombines TRBV6-1 with TRBJ2-7; the D is unclear. Trimming shortened V by 7 bases and J by 7 bases, and 11 bases separated the two germline ends. The germline V gene has CDR1 MNHNS and CDR2 SASEGT. The CDR3 spans 11 residues. This CDR3 is CASTERLEQYF. In DNA, the CDR3 is TGTGCCAGCACGGAAAGGTTAGAGCAGTACTTC.

The J gene is TRBJ2-5, the V gene TRBV7-6; the D gene is possibly TRBD1 (6 bases). V was shortened by 3 bases and J by 5 bases, with 10 bases between the two germline ends. This CDR3 has 13 residues. The V gene's germline CDR1 is SGHVS and CDR2 FNYEAQ. This chain's CDR3 is CASSLGASETQYF. As DNA, the CDR3 is TGTGCCAGCAGCTTGGGGGCCAGTGAGACCCAGTACTTC.

The chain is built from TRBV6-1 and TRBJ2-1; maybe TRBD1 (6 bases). Germline assignment: CDR1 MNHNS and CDR2 SASEGT. The germline V and J ends were trimmed by 0 bases and 8 bases, with 17 bases remaining between them. This CDR3 is 16 amino acids long. This CDR3 reads CASSEASPARGDEQFF. The CDR3 DNA reads as TGTGCCAGCAGTGAAGCGTCGCCCGCCAGGGGTGATGAGCAGTTCTTC.

This chain connects TRBV28 to TRBJ2-1; D might be TRBD1 or TRBD2, each matching 5 bases. Per germline, CDR1 MDHEN and CDR2 SYDVKM. The CDR3 contains 12 residues. V lost 6 bases and J lost 6, with 9 bases in between. The CDR3 DNA is TGTGCCAGCAGGGGGGATATCAATGAGCAGTTCTTC. It specifies CASRGDINEQFF.

V usage is TRBV12-5 and J usage is TRBJ2-3; D gene unclear. The V end was cut by 6 bases, the J end by 2 bases, with 15 bases between. The length of the CDR3 is 15 residues. The germline CDR1 and CDR2 sequences are LGHNT and FRNRAP. The CDR3 coding sequence is TGTGCTAGTGGCCCCCGAGAGGTAGCCACAGATACGCAGTATTTT. This encodes CASGPREVATDTQYF.

This chain connects TRBV7-3 to TRBJ1-1; weak D call: TRBD1 (6 bases). The CDR3 contains 19 residues. Trimming removed 1 base from V and 1 base from J, with 22 bases in between. Germline V lookup: CDR1 SGHTA, CDR2 FQGTGA. The CDR3 nucleotides are TGTGCCAGCAGCTTAAGGGGCGGGGGCCCGACTGGTACGAACACTGAAGCTTTCTTT. Translated: CASSLRGGGPTGTNTEAFF.

The rearrangement uses TRBV4-1 and TRBJ1-1; D may be TRBD1 (6 bases). Trimming removed 0 bases at V and 5 bases at J, with 10 bases between. CDR1 is MGHRA and CDR2 is YSYEKL in the germline V gene. The CDR3 extends over 14 amino acids. The CDR3 DNA follows: TGCGCCAGCAGCCAAGAGGGGGCGGGGACTGAAGCTTTCTTT. This codes for CASSQEGAGTEAFF.

This chain connects TRBV10-3 to TRBJ1-3; D possibly corresponds to TRBD1 (5 bases). Germline CDR1 and CDR2: ENHRY and SYGVKD. The V gene lost 5 bases and the J gene lost 0 bases, with 17 bases spanning the gap. This CDR3 is built from 17 residues. Here the CDR3 DNA reads TGTGCCATCAGTCCCCAAGGACAAGGAGGCTCTGGAAACACCATATATTTT. Its protein product is CAISPQGQGGSGNTIYF.

The V call is TRBV7-8, the J call TRBJ2-1; tentatively, D is TRBD2 (5 bases). CDR3 size: 14 residues. Germline lookup yields CDR1 SGHVS and CDR2 FQNEAQ. V dropped 8 bases and J dropped 6 bases, with 17 bases sitting between them. The CDR3 coding sequence is TGTGCCAGCCGCGGACCGGGGAGAGTCAATGAGCAGTTCTTC. This gives the protein CASRGPGRVNEQFF.

The CDR3 DNA reads as TGTGCCAGCAGCTTTGACTTTGGCTCAGACTCCTACGAGCAGTACTTC. Its translation is CASSFDFGSDSYEQYF. The chain combines TRBV5-6 with TRBJ2-7; D is uncertain. The CDR3 is 16 residues long. From germline, CDR1 is SGHDT and CDR2 YYEEEE. Trimming left V 2 bases short and J 0 bases short, with 15 bases between.

In the case of this clone: A far larger clone is one base from this, pointing to a likely read error. The CDR3 spells CASSSPGLAGNTGELFF. CDR3 sequence (DNA): TGTGCCAGCAGCTCACCGGGACTAGCGGGAAACACCGGGGAGCTGTTTTTT. The chain carries TRBV7-3 and TRBJ2-2; 13 nucleotides align to TRBD2. Trimming cost V 4 bases and J 2 bases; bases outside gene matches: 4. The CDR3 is 17 residues long. In germline, CDR1 is SGHTA, CDR2 FQGTGA. Full variable domain (missing parts from reference TRBV7-3 and TRBJ2-2): GAGVSQTPSNKVTEKGKYVELRCDPISGHTALYWYRQSLGQGPEFLIYFQGTGAADDSGLPNDRFFAVRPEGSVSTLKIQRTERGDSAVYLCASSSPGLAGNTGELFFGEGSRLTVL.

In regard to this clone: It is likely a read error: a sequence one base away is far more abundant. Other DNA sequences in this sample translate to the same CDR3. This chain connects TRBV6-1 to TRBJ1-5; TRBD1 matches 8 bases. CDR3 length: 13 amino acids. V was pared by 10 bases and J by 6 bases, with 8 bases of the junction left unmatched. The germline V gene has CDR1 MNHNS and CDR2 SASEGT. CDR3 DNA sequence: TGTGCCATAGGGCAGGGGGCCGCTCAGCCCCAGCATTTT. Translation gives CAIGQGAAQPQHF.

This clone came up many times. The V call is TRBV19, the J call TRBJ1-2; 7 bases are shared with TRBD1. There are 16 residues in the CDR3. J was trimmed by 7 bases and V by 7 bases; bases with no gene match: 18. From germline, CDR1 is LNHDA and CDR2 SQIVND (reference sequence). The CDR3 reads CASTPNYWGQLLGYTF. In DNA, the CDR3 is TGTGCCAGTACCCCGAATTATTGGGGACAGCTACTTGGCTACACCTTC.

This clone was seen a handful of times. The chain has TRBV27 and TRBJ1-5; 8 nucleotides align to TRBD1. Trimming at V came to 3 bases and at J to 3 bases, leaving 13 bases not matched to a gene. The length of the CDR3 is 18 residues. CDR1 and CDR2 from the germline V gene are MNHEY and SMNVEV (reference sequence). CDR3 residues: CASSFFGQGRTLNQPQHF. The CDR3 bases are TGTGCCAGCAGTTTCTTCGGACAGGGACGAACCCTCAATCAGCCCCAGCATTTT.

The sample holds one count of this clone. The genes are TRBV19 and TRBJ2-7; 7 bases are shared with TRBD2. Trimming took 3 bases from V and 3 from J; bases not matched to a gene: 5. CDR3 size: 14 residues. Looked up from germline, CDR1 is LNHDA and CDR2 is SQIVND (reference sequence). The CDR3 coding sequence is TGTGCCAGTAGTATCGGGGCGGGAGACTACGAGCAGTACTTC. The encoded protein is CASSIGAGDYEQYF.

The chain couples TRBV27 to TRBJ2-1; TRBD1 is a possible D gene (5 bases). The CDR3 covers 11 residues. Germline-derived CDR1 and CDR2 are MNHEY and SMNVEV (reference sequence). V lost 5 bases and J lost 9, with 8 bases in between. The CDR3 protein is CASSQRGEQFF. The CDR3 nucleotides read TGTGCCAGCAGTCAAAGGGGTGAGCAGTTCTTC.

V usage is TRBV25-1 and J usage is TRBJ2-2, with 11 bases aligning to TRBD2. This CDR3 region has 15 residues. Losses at the gene ends were 7 bases for V and 6 bases for J; bases not matched to a gene: 7. Germline assignment: CDR1 MGHDK and CDR2 SYGVNS. For the CDR3, the DNA is TGTGCCAGCACCGGACTAGCGGGTTTCCCCGGGGAGCTGTTTTTT. It codes for CASTGLAGFPGELFF.